This is a list of T cell receptor beta chains from one sample in a study of tumor-infiltrating lymphocytes in primary liver carcinoma. TCRdb reanalysed the multiplex PCR reads using MiXCR and keeps one entry per CDR3 protein. The table includes 22,000 or so distinct CDR3 sequences, more than 70% detected once. The sequenced sample consisted of liver tumor tissue from sampling region 2. These receptors all come from a woman aged 30 to 39 with primary liver carcinoma and hepatitis B virus infection. Both conserved end residues are part of each CDR3. D genes are given only for firm matches. Some rows mark clone size as missing; the rest say once, few, many or name a class of expanded clone.

J,size,V,D,DNA,CDR3
TRBJ1-2,-,TRBV4-3,-,TGCACCAACAGCGCTGAGTTAGAGATCTATGGCTACACCTTC,CTNSAELEIYGYTF
TRBJ2-7,-,TRBV6-5,-,TGTGCCAGTTACAAGGACAGCAGCTCCTACGAGCAGTACTTC,CASYKDSSSYEQYF
TRBJ1-1,-,TRBV6-5,-,TGTGTCAGCACTGAGGGAACTTACACTGAAGTTGTCTTT,CVSTEGTYTEVVF
TRBJ1-5,-,TRBV6-1,-,TGTGACAGAGGCTGTCTCCGACGGAGTTTACGTTTTGGGCCCCAGCATTTT,CDRGCLRRSLRFGPQHF
TRBJ2-3,-,TRBV6-5,TRBD1,TGTGCCAGCAATAGCAGGGACAGTGGGGTAGATACGCAGTATTTT,CASNSRDSGVDTQYF
TRBJ2-2,-,TRBV6-5,TRBD1,TGTGCCAGCAGTCCGCGGACAGGCTTCGCCGGGGAGTTGTTTTTT,CASSPRTGFAGELFF
TRBJ1-3,-,TRBV10-3,-,TGTGCCATCAGTGAGTCAGTCTCTGGGAACACCATACATTTT,CAISESVSGNTIHF
TRBJ2-3,once,TRBV11-2,-,TGTGCCAGCAGCTTTCAGTCTTCTAGCACATATACGCAGTATTTT,CASSFQSSSTYTQYF
TRBJ2-1,-,TRBV9,-,TGTGCCTGCAGCGTAAGCCCCTATAATGAGCAGTTCTTC,CACSVSPYNEQFF
TRBJ2-1,-,TRBV5-6,TRBD2,TGTGCCAGCAAGGGGTACGGGACTAGCGGGGGCCCAACCTACAATGAGCAGTCCTTC,CASKGYGTSGGPTYNEQSF
TRBJ1-6,few,TRBV4-2,-,TGTGCCAACAGCCAACTCACCGCGGAAACCTCTCGTGGGAATTCTCCCCTCCACTTT,CANSQLTAETSRGNSPLHF
TRBJ2-7,-,TRBV28,-,TGTGGCGGCAGCGACTCCTTCTATGAGCAGTACTTC,CGGSDSFYEQYF
TRBJ2-3,-,TRBV5-4,-,TGTGCCAGCAGCATAGACAGACACCCTCCACCCAGAGATACGCAGTATTTT,CASSIDRHPPPRDTQYF
TRBJ2-2,-,TRBV28,-,TGTACCAGCAGTTTAAGGGGGAGCGGGGAGCTGTTTTTT,CTSSLRGSGELFF
TRBJ2-1,-,TRBV7-3,TRBD2,TGTACCAGCAGCTTATTCTTCGGAGCGGGAGGCCCTTACAATGAGCAGTTCTTC,CTSSLFFGAGGPYNEQFF
TRBJ2-1,-,TRBV29-1,TRBD2,TGCAGCGCCGTGGAGTGGGAGGGCCGAACGTCCTTC,CSAVEWEGRTSF
TRBJ1-1,-,TRBV11-2,TRBD1,TGTGCCAGCAACGCTCGGGACAGGGGGCGCAAGAGATGGAGTAACACCGAAGCTTTCTTT,CASNARDRGRKRWSNTEAFF
TRBJ2-7,-,TRBV4-2,TRBD1,TGTACCAGCAGCCAGGAACACATAGGACAGGGGGGACCGCGTGAGCAGTACTTC,CTSSQEHIGQGGPREQYF
TRBJ2-1,many,TRBV20-1,-,TGCAGTGCTAGACTCGGGAGTGAGCAGTTCTTC,CSARLGSEQFF
TRBJ1-4,-,TRBV11-2,-,TGTGCCAGCAGCTTGTTCCAGGGATCAACTAATGAAAGACTGTTATTT,CASSLFQGSTNERLLF
TRBJ1-3,many,TRBV20-1,TRBD1,TGCAGTGCTAGAGATCCGGTGACAGGGTCGCGGGAAAACACCATATATTTT,CSARDPVTGSRENTIYF
TRBJ1-1,many,TRBV4-1,-,TGCGCCAGCAGCCAAGCCCCACGGAGAGCCTTGAACACTGAAGCCTTCTTT,CASSQAPRRALNTEAFF
TRBJ2-7,-,TRBV4-3,-,TGCGCCAGCAACCAAGCTGTGACGAGGGGCCACATTAGCTACGAGCAGTACTTC,CASNQAVTRGHISYEQYF
TRBJ2-5,medium-sized,TRBV29-1,-,TGCAGCGTTGGTACTACAGGTTTCCAAGAGACCCAGTACTTC,CSVGTTGFQETQYF
TRBJ2-1,many,TRBV4-1,-,TGCGCCAGCAGCCAAGGAGTAACCTACAATGAGCAGTTCTTC,CASSQGVTYNEQFF
TRBJ2-7,-,TRBV11-2,TRBD2,TGTGCCAACAGCTTATCCGTCGGACTAGCGGGAGGGGGGTACGAGCAGTACTTC,CANSLSVGLAGGGYEQYF
TRBJ2-7,-,TRBV11-2,-,TGTGCCAGCAGCTTTGGCTCAAGCGACGAGCAGTACTTT,CASSFGSSDEQYF
TRBJ2-3,few,TRBV5-4,TRBD2,TGTGCTGGCAAAAGCGGGGGAGGTACGCAGTATTTT,CAGKSGGGTQYF
TRBJ2-1,-,TRBV11-2,-,TGTGCCAGCAGCTTAGAGATGGGGGCTGAGCAGTTCTTC,CASSLEMGAEQFF
TRBJ2-2,-,TRBV28,-,TGTGCCAACAGTCTTGCAACCGGGGAGCTGTTTTTT,CANSLATGELFF
TRBJ1-2,-,TRBV4-3,-,TGCGCCAACAGTGATGAGTTGGAGATCTATGGCTACACCTTC,CANSDELEIYGYTF
TRBJ2-2,-,TRBV6-5,TRBD1,TGTGCCAGCAGTCCAGGGACAGGGTCCACCGTGGAGCTGTTTTTT,CASSPGTGSTVELFF
TRBJ2-3,-,TRBV11-2,TRBD2,TGTGCCAGCAGCTTCAACTTTGGGACTAGCTGGAGTTTAGGTATGCAGTATTTT,CASSFNFGTSWSLGMQYF
TRBJ2-7,-,TRBV4-2,TRBD1,TGTGCCAGCAACCAGGAACACCTAGGACAGGGGGGACCGCGCGGACAGTATTTC,CASNQEHLGQGGPRGQYF
TRBJ1-1,medium-sized,TRBV12-5,-,TGTGCTAGTGGGATGGACACTGAAGCTTTCTTT,CASGMDTEAFF
TRBJ2-7,-,TRBV4-2,TRBD1,TGTACCAGCAGCCAGGAACACCTAGGACAGGGGGGACCGTGCGGGCAGTACTTC,CTSSQEHLGQGGPCGQYF
TRBJ1-6,-,TRBV5-6,-,TGTGCCGGCAGCTCGGTAGCACTGGGGTCACCCCTCCACTTT,CAGSSVALGSPLHF
TRBJ2-4,-,TRBV29-1,TRBD2,TGCAGCGCTGGCGGACTAGCGGGAGAAGTGAACATTCAGTACTTC,CSAGGLAGEVNIQYF
TRBJ1-5,once,TRBV10-2,-,TGCACCAACGGCAGGGGAATGGGATGCAATCAGCCCCAGCATTTT,CTNGRGMGCNQPQHF
TRBJ2-2,-,TRBV11-2,-,TGTGCCAACAGCCCCGATCCCCAGTTGAACACCGGGGAGCTGTTTTTC,CANSPDPQLNTGELFF
TRBJ2-2,once,TRBV6-1,-,TGTGTCAGCAGTGAAACCCTTCCCTGGGGCCCCGCGAACACCGGGGAGCTGTTTTTT,CVSSETLPWGPANTGELFF
TRBJ2-2,few,TRBV11-2,-,TGTGCCAACAGCTCAAGGACAACGAACACCGGGGAGCTGTTTTTT,CANSSRTTNTGELFF
TRBJ2-7,-,TRBV29-1,-,TGCAGCATTGAAACCTGCTCCTATGAGCAGTACTTC,CSIETCSYEQYF
TRBJ2-5,-,TRBV11-2,-,TGTGCCAGCAGCCCGCCCACTAGAGAGACCCAGTACTTC,CASSPPTRETQYF
TRBJ2-1,-,TRBV12-3/TRBV12-4,TRBD2,TGTGCCAGCAGCCTGTCCGGGACTAGTGGATTCGAGCAGTTCTTC,CASSLSGTSGFEQFF
TRBJ1-1,once,TRBV10-3,-,TGTGCCATCAGAGAGTCTAACAGTTACAAAGTTTTCTTT,CAIRESNSYKVFF
TRBJ2-1,-,TRBV5-1,-,TGCGCCAACAGCTTATTGGGTGAGCAGTTCTTC,CANSLLGEQFF
TRBJ2-7,many,TRBV4-1,TRBD1,TGCGCCAGCAGCCCACGAGGCGGACAGGGGGCCTACGAGCAGTACTTC,CASSPRGGQGAYEQYF
TRBJ1-4,-,TRBV11-2,-,TGTGTCAGCAGCCCTTGGAGGGGAAAACTGTTTTTT,CVSSPWRGKLFF
TRBJ2-3,-,TRBV5-5,-,TGTGCCAGCGGTTTGAGTGTTGGTGGGCCCCTCTCAGATACGCAGTATTTT,CASGLSVGGPLSDTQYF
TRBJ1-6,-,TRBV4-3,-,TGTGCCAGCAGCCATGAAGAGGCTTCACCCCTCCATTTT,CASSHEEASPLHF
TRBJ2-1,-,TRBV11-3,TRBD2,TGTGCCAGCAGCCGACTAGCGGGGTGGGGGTATGAGCACATCTTC,CASSRLAGWGYEHIF
TRBJ2-1,-,TRBV10-3,TRBD2,TGTGCCATCAAGGGGGAGGCTAGCGGGAGAAGCCTCGATGAGCAGTTCTTC,CAIKGEASGRSLDEQFF
TRBJ1-5,-,TRBV10-2,TRBD1,TGCGCCAGCTACAGGGGAATGGGAGGCATTCAGCCCCAGCATTTT,CASYRGMGGIQPQHF
TRBJ2-1,-,TRBV10-3,-,TGTGCCATCAGTCACACTGCGACCCGGGATGAGCATTTCTTC,CAISHTATRDEHFF
TRBJ2-2,-,TRBV11-2,TRBD2,TGTGCCAGCAACTCACCCCGAGCGGGAGACCCGAACATCGGGGAGCTGTTTTTT,CASNSPRAGDPNIGELFF
TRBJ2-5,-,TRBV10-3,-,TGTGCCATCAGTGAGTCGTCTACCAGACATGAGACCCAATACTTC,CAISESSTRHETQYF
TRBJ2-3,-,TRBV13,-,TGCGCCAGTATGGGCGTGCCGGGGGGCGATACGCAGTATTTT,CASMGVPGGDTQYF
TRBJ2-5,-,TRBV12-3/TRBV12-4,-,TGTGCCAGCAGCACATACGCCGGGAGAGAAGTGACCCAGTACTTC,CASSTYAGREVTQYF